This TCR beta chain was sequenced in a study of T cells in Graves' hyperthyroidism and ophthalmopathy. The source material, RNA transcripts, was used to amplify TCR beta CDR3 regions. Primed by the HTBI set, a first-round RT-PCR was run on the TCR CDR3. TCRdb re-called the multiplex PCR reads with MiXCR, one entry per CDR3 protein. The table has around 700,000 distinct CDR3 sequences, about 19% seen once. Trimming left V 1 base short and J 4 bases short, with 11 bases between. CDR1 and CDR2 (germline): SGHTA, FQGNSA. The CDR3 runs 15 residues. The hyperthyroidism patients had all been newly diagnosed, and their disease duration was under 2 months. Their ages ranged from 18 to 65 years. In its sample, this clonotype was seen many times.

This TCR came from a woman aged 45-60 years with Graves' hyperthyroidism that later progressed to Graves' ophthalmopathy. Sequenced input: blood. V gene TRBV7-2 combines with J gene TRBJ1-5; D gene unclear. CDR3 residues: CASSLGQRSNQPQHF. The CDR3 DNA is TGTGCCAGCAGCTTAGGCCAGCGATCAAATCAGCCCCAGCATTTT.